This entry lists 13 T cell receptor beta chains sequenced from one sample in a study of blood T cell repertoires in COVID-19. This table comes from immunoSEQ multiplex PCR, and its TCRdb copy is limited to in-frame clones, with some not included. The repertoire consists of about 110,000 clones, with 84% occurring once and the leading ten covering around 15%. The sample consisted of peripheral blood. Receptor source: a woman aged 55-75 years with acute or convalescent COVID-19.

In DNA form, the CDR3 reads TGTGCCAGCAGCTGGCCGGGCCAGCGGGGTGGCTACACCTTC. Translating gives CASSWPGQRGGYTF. V usage is TRBV28 and J usage is TRBJ1-2; D is uncertain. V was trimmed by 6 bases and J by 7 bases, leaving 18 bases between them. Per the germline V gene, CDR1 is MDHEN and CDR2 is SYDVKM. The CDR3 length is 14 residues.

This rearrangement joins TRBV11-1 to TRBJ2-7; TRBD1 might be the D (5 bases). Germline V CDR1 and CDR2: SGHAT, FQDESV (reference sequence). This CDR3 spans 15 amino acids. Trimming left V 2 bases short and J 3 bases short, with 14 bases between. This CDR3 is CASSLRTGQGYEQYF. The CDR3, as DNA: TGTGCCAGCAGCTTACGAACAGGCCAAGGCTACGAGCAGTACTTC. The full variable domain, with the rest looked up from reference TRBV11-1 and TRBJ2-7, is EAEVAQSPRYKITEKSQAVAFWCDPISGHATLYWYRQILGQGPELLVQFQDESVVDDSQLPKDRFSAERLKGVDSTLKIQPAELGDSAMYLCASSLRTGQGYEQYFGPGTRLTVT.

J is TRBJ2-1 and V is TRBV11-3; tentative D call: TRBD1 (6 bases). The CDR3 runs to 14 residues. V was clipped by 1 base and J by 4 bases, with 8 bases between them. The germline gives CDR1 SGHNT, CDR2 YENEEA. The CDR3 reads CASSLGQEYNEQFF. As DNA, the CDR3 is TGTGCCAGCAGCTTAGGACAGGAGTACAATGAGCAGTTCTTC.

The rearrangement uses TRBV19 and TRBJ2-2; 11 bases map to TRBD2. The trim removed 1 base at V and 5 bases at J, leaving 15 bases unmatched. This CDR3 has 20 amino acids. CDR1 is LNHDA and CDR2 is SQIVND in the germline V gene (reference sequence). The CDR3 spells CASSIVLIAGGNSRTGELFF. CDR3 nucleotides: TGTGCCAGTAGTATAGTTTTGATAGCGGGAGGGAATAGCAGGACCGGGGAGCTGTTTTTT. The full variable domain, in which reference TRBV19 and TRBJ2-2 provide the parts outside the CDR3, is DGGITQSPKYLFRKEGQNVTLSCEQNLNHDAMYWYRQDPGQGLRLIYYSQIVNDFQKGDIAEGYSVSREKKESFPLTVTSAQKNPTAFYLCASSIVLIAGGNSRTGELFFGEGSRLTVL.

The chain recombines TRBV20-1 with TRBJ2-1; D gene uncertain. CDR3 length: 11 residues. Germline V gene lookup returns CDR1 DFQATT and CDR2 SNEGSKA (reference sequence). V dropped 3 bases and J dropped 7 bases, with 7 bases sitting between them. The CDR3 region has the DNA TGCAGTGCTAGCCGAGGAAATGAGCAGTTCTTC. Protein product: CSASRGNEQFF.

The chain recombines TRBV7-3 with TRBJ2-1, with 7 bases lining up with TRBD2. Germline CDR1 reads SGHTA; CDR2 reads FQGTGA. After removal of 5 bases from V and 6 bases from J, the junction contained 10 bases not matched to a gene. The length of the CDR3 is 15 residues. CDR3 in amino acids: CASSRVGGYSNEQFF. CDR3 bases: TGTGCCAGCAGCCGGGTCGGGGGGTACAGCAATGAGCAGTTCTTC.

The genes are TRBV5-4 and TRBJ2-7; 11 bases agree with TRBD2. CDR3 length equals 15 residues. J lost 4 bases, V lost 4 bases, and 7 bases had no gene match. Germline V gives CDR1 SGHNT, CDR2 YYREEE (reference sequence). The CDR3 DNA reads TGTGCCAGCAGCCCCTCTAGCGGGAGGAGGTACGAGCAGTACTTC. It specifies CASSPSSGRRYEQYF.

CDR3 residues: CASSLDPGQLNIQYF. The CDR3 region has the DNA TGCGCCAGCAGCCTCGATCCTGGACAATTGAACATTCAGTACTTC. The V gene is TRBV5-1, the J gene TRBJ2-4, with a weak D call TRBD1 (5 bases). The V end lost 4 bases, the J end lost 7 bases, and 18 bases lay between the germline ends. CDR3 length: 15 amino acids. Germline lookup yields CDR1 SGHRS and CDR2 YFSETQ.

The chain couples TRBV6-5 to TRBJ1-2; D gene unclear. Trimming took off 2 bases at V and 2 bases at J, with 9 bases between the two ends. The CDR3 spans 14 residues. Germline V gives CDR1 MNHEY, CDR2 SVGAGI. CDR3 residues: CASSYRRENYGYTF. The CDR3 DNA is TGTGCCAGCAGTTACCGCCGAGAAAACTATGGCTACACCTTC.

The J gene is TRBJ1-2, the V gene TRBV9, with 9 nucleotides matching TRBD1. Losses at the gene ends were 1 base for V and 5 bases for J; bases not matched to a gene: 6. Germline CDR1 is SGDLS and CDR2 is YYNGEE. This CDR3 has 15 amino acids. The CDR3 DNA sequence: TGTGCCAGCAGCGTACAAACAGGGGGCAGGTATGGCTACACCTTC. Its translation is CASSVQTGGRYGYTF.

The genes are TRBV5-6 and TRBJ1-2; TRBD1 agrees at 8 bases. Germline V gives CDR1 SGHDT, CDR2 YYEEEE. The CDR3 spans 14 residues. The trim removed 5 bases at V and 5 bases at J, leaving 8 bases unmatched. CDR3 loop: CASSRDRKEYGYTF. The CDR3 region has the DNA TGTGCCAGCAGTCGGGACAGGAAGGAATATGGCTACACCTTC.

This clone was counted a few times. V and J are TRBV4-2 and TRBJ2-1; D possibly corresponds to TRBD2 (7 bases). The V and J ends lost 1 base and 3 bases respectively, with 16 bases between them. Germline CDR1 LGHNA, CDR2 YNFKEQ. The CDR3 consists of 17 residues. Here the CDR3 reads CASSQGGASGVYNEQFF. Written as DNA, the CDR3 is TGTGCCAGCAGCCAAGGGGGGGCTAGCGGAGTCTACAATGAGCAGTTCTTC.

V and J are TRBV7-8 and TRBJ2-5; 8 nucleotides match TRBD1. V trimming: 5 bases; J trimming: 2 bases; junction bases outside the gene matches: 10. Per the germline V gene, CDR1 is SGHVS and CDR2 is FQNEAQ. The CDR3 totals 16 residues. In nucleotides, the CDR3 is TGTGCCAGCAGCCACCCTCCGGGGACAGGTCAAGAGACCCAGTACTTC. Protein: CASSHPPGTGQETQYF.